Below, one T cell receptor (beta chain) is given with its context. This receptor's antigen is unknown. Base qualities are missing; no much larger clone stands one base away. This sample is drawn from a study of T cell responses to AZD1222 COVID-19 vaccine (dated by TCRdb to 2020 to 2023). Concerning the study at large: TCR sequencing covered more than 230 trial participants: 207 given two doses of AZD1222 and 26 given two doses of MenACWY control vaccine. Trial participants were enrolled by age into subgroups of 18-55, 56-69 and 70-plus years, and 148, 28 and 57 TCR-sequenced participants, respectively, were included in these subgroups. Findings and caveats that apply to the study as a whole: Participants were mostly white British, with more females than males. The authors suggested clonal diversity may have been underestimated. After two AZD1222 doses, spike-specific TCR breadth and depth were significantly higher than at day 0 and than in MenACWY recipients. Nearly half of unique spike-specific TCRs reportedly recognized epitopes outside regions mutated in the B.1.351 and B.1.1.7 variants. The 56-69-year group was small, and its depth increase did not reach significance, likely because of low power. The whole spike protein was spanned by vaccine-associated CD4 TCRs, and dominant responses were seen in regions 160-218 and 743-854. Because no day 14 peak-response samples were available, the repertoires could be characterized only after the peak T cell response. Only 5 to 7 AZD1222 recipients were SARS-CoV-2 seropositive at baseline, limiting conclusions about previously exposed vaccinees.

The time point label on this specimen signifies: about 28 days (+/-7) after the second vaccine dose. AZD1222 recipients whose second dose came at about 4 weeks and those whose second dose came at about 12 weeks were combined into one group, since spike-specific TCR depth and breadth did not differ between the two schedules. Samples from vaccinated people were obtained from the UK trials COV001 and COV002, which included a single-blind randomized controlled phase 2/3 trial of AZD1222 (ChAdOx1 nCoV-19) in healthy adults. For TCRbeta chain sequencing, PBMC samples from trial participants were taken at day 0 and at day 28 after the second dose. The CDR3 regions of human TCRbeta chains were analyzed by immunosequencing. The source study handled its data this way. Repertoire TCRs were matched against a reference library of SARS-CoV-2-specific TCRs generated with the MIRA antigen-specificity platform. Breadth was defined as the fraction of unique TCRs that were SARS-CoV-2-associated. Depth was defined as the fraction of total T cells that were SARS-CoV-2-associated. Each spike-specific TCR was assigned to its reactive spike region and to a CD4 or CD8 class using the MIRA data. Log10-transformed breadth and depth values were compared by one-way ANOVA with Sidak's multiple comparisons tests. Entries here come from immuneACCESS through TCRdb and include only in-frame sequences with V and J called. Some clones fail to appear in such tables; in the studies checked, an unresolved V gene covers under half of the shortfall, and the cause of the remainder is unknown. That table supplies the V and J calls and clone size; D and trimming were determined from the DNA. The table for this sample lists 100,000 to 150,000 clones; around 92% of them were counted only once. Under 2% of the sample goes to the ten largest clones.

V sheds 3 bases and J sheds 1 base, leaving 13 bases between their ends. As encoded in the germline V gene (reference sequence), CDR1 is LNHDA while CDR2 is SQIVND. Inclusive of the bounding cysteine and phenylalanine, the CDR3 is 17 residues long. The kept DNA is CDR3 alone, 51 bases in frame from the first base. This receptor was identified in an adult who received the AZD1222 COVID-19 vaccine. Recombination linked TRBV19 to TRBJ2-6, with a tentative D call of TRBD1 or TRBD2, each matching 5 bases. Sequences were derived from peripheral blood, sampled 28 days after the second AZD1222 dose. The CDR3 sequence is CASSMIRWGSGANVLTF. The bases are TGTGCCAGTAGTATGATAAGGTGGGGGTCTGGGGCCAACGTCCTGACTTTC.